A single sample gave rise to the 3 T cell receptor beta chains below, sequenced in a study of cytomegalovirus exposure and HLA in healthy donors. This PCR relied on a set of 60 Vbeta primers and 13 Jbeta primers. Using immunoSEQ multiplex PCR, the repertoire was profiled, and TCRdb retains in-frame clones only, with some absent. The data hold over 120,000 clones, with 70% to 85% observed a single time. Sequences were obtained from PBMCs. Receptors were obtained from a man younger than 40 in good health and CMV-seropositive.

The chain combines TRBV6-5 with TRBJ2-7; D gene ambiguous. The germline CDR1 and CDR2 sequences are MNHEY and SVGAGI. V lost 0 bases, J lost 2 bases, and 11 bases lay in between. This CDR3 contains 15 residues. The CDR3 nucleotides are TGTGCCAGCAGTTACTCGGAGACTCTAACCTACGAGCAGTACTTC. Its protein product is CASSYSETLTYEQYF.

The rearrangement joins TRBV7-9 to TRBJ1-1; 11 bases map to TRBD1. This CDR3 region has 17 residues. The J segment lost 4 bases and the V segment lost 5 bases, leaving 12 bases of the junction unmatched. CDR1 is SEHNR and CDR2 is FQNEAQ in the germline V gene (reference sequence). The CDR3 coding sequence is TGTGCCAGCAGCATACCGGGACAGGGGGTTTGGGGCACTGAAGCTTTCTTT. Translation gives CASSIPGQGVWGTEAFF.

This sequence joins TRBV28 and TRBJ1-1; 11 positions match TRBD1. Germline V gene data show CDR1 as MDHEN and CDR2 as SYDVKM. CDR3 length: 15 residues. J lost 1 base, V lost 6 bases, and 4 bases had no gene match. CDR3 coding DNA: TGTGCCAGCAGGGGGACAGGGGGTGAGAACACTGAAGCTTTCTTT. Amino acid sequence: CASRGTGGENTEAFF.